Below, 32 T cell receptor beta chains from the same sample are listed, as sequenced in a study of shared clonotypes between healthy human individuals. Libraries were prepared by immunoSEQ multiplex PCR; TCRdb keeps only in-frame clonotypes and omits some of them. The table shows about 680,000 clones, with 92% occurring only once. CD8 cells regarded as naive lacked CD45RO, were positively chosen for CCR7, and omitted terminally differentiated effector memory CD45RA+ cells. The sequencing input was naive CD8+ T cells sorted from blood. The receptors were sampled from a man aged 30-40 years in good health.

The chain employs TRBV7-8 and TRBJ2-1, with TRBD2 matching 9 bases. Unmatched junction bases numbered 12, after V lost 1 base and J lost 5 bases. Germline assignment: CDR1 SGHVS and CDR2 FQNEAQ. CDR3 length: 18 amino acids. CDR3 amino acids: CASSLEGLAGLVHNEQFF. CDR3 nucleotide sequence: TGTGCCAGCAGCTTAGAGGGCCTAGCGGGATTGGTGCACAATGAGCAGTTCTTC.

The chain carries TRBV5-5 and TRBJ2-7; TRBD2 matches at 10 bases. The CDR3 sequence is 14 residues long. Germline-derived CDR1 and CDR2 are SGHKS and YYEKEE (reference sequence). The V gene end was trimmed by 4 bases and the J gene end by 4 bases; junction bases not matched to a gene: 5. Here the CDR3 reads CASSPWTSGYEQYF. The CDR3 DNA sequence: TGTGCCAGCAGCCCGTGGACTAGCGGTTACGAGCAGTACTTC. Looking up the rest from reference TRBV5-5 and TRBJ2-7 gives the full variable domain: DAGVTQSPTHLIKTRGQQVTLRCSPISGHKSVSWYQQVLGQGPQFIFQYYEKEERGRGNFPDRFSARQFPNYSSELNVNALLLGDSALYLCASSPWTSGYEQYFGPGTRLTVT.

V gene TRBV7-3 combines with J gene TRBJ2-3, with TRBD2 as a possible D gene (5 bases). The germline V gene has CDR1 SGHTA and CDR2 FQGTGA. V was pared by 5 bases and J by 3 bases, with 18 bases between. The CDR3 length is 16 residues. The CDR3 region has the DNA TGTGCCAGCAGCCGTCGGGCAGCGGTAGAGACAGATACGCAGTATTTT. Encoded protein: CASSRRAAVETDTQYF.

This sequence joins TRBV21-1 and TRBJ2-7; TRBD1, the table's D call, was not compared with the DNA. TRBV21-1 is termed a pseudogene. CDR3 length: 16 residues. This chain's CDR3 is CATYPTGQGLTYEQYF. Here the CDR3 DNA reads TGTGCCACCTATCCTACCGGACAGGGGCTCACCTACGAGCAGTACTTC.

The chain employs TRBV7-2 and TRBJ2-1, with 7 bases aligning to TRBD2. V shed 5 bases, J shed 8 bases, and the junction held 9 bases outside the gene matches. Germline V gene lookup returns CDR1 SGHTA and CDR2 FQGNSA. This CDR3 comprises 14 residues. CDR3 sequence reads: CASSGRLAVDEQFF. The CDR3, as DNA: TGTGCCAGCAGCGGCCGACTAGCTGTGGATGAGCAGTTCTTC.

This sequence joins TRBV13 and TRBJ2-3, with 8 bases matching TRBD2. Germline lookup yields CDR1 PRHDT and CDR2 FYEKMQ (reference sequence). This CDR3 contains 14 residues. V gave up 6 bases and J gave up 1 base; unmatched junction bases: 3. CDR3 residues: CASSPSGRTDTQYF. The DNA for the CDR3 is TGTGCCAGCAGTCCTAGCGGGCGCACAGATACGCAGTATTTT.

The table lists this clone with a count of one. CDR3 loop: CASSFGGYQPQHF. The CDR3 DNA sequence: TGTGCCAGCAGTTTTGGAGGGTACCAGCCCCAGCATTTT. This rearrangement joins TRBV27 to TRBJ1-5; D is undetermined. The CDR3 has 13 amino acids. Trimming pared 3 bases from V and 7 bases from J, leaving 10 bases between. CDR1 and CDR2 from the germline V gene are MNHEY and SMNVEV (reference sequence).

The CDR3 coding sequence is TGCAGCGTTGAAGACTTAATACGGGGCACAGATACGCAGTATTTT. Protein product: CSVEDLIRGTDTQYF. The chain combines TRBV29-1 with TRBJ2-3; D unclear. V gave up 0 bases and J gave up 1 base, with 11 bases separating them. The CDR3 is 15 residues long. Germline V gene sequence: CDR1 SQVTM, CDR2 ANQGSEA.

The chain employs TRBV27 and TRBJ2-7, with unresolved D. From germline, CDR1 is MNHEY and CDR2 SMNVEV (reference sequence). CDR3 size: 15 residues. V was pared by 6 bases and J by 0 bases, with 15 bases between. The CDR3 loop reads CASSPQLGNSYEQYF. CDR3 coding DNA: TGTGCCAGCAGCCCCCAACTGGGGAACTCCTACGAGCAGTACTTC.

The chain has TRBV27 and TRBJ2-1; D not certain. The V end lost 2 bases, the J end lost 0 bases, and 8 bases lay between the germline ends. The V gene's germline CDR1 is MNHEY and CDR2 SMNVEV (reference sequence). CDR3 size: 15 residues. CDR3 loop: CASSLDLSSYNEQFF. DNA of the CDR3: TGTGCCAGCAGTTTAGACCTGAGCTCCTACAATGAGCAGTTCTTC.

As regards this clone: The same CDR3 arises from other DNA sequences in this sample as well. This chain uses TRBV7-9 with TRBJ2-7; D remains unclear. The V gene's germline CDR1 is SEHNR and CDR2 FQNEAQ (reference sequence). Trimming stripped 1 base from V and 5 bases from J, with 3 bases between. The CDR3 contains 11 residues. CDR3 loop: CASSLGDEQYF. The DNA of the CDR3 is TGTGCCAGCAGCTTAGGGGACGAGCAGTACTTC.

The count of this clone is one. For the CDR3, the DNA is TGCGCCAGCAGCTTGTCGGGGCCCTACAATGAGCAGTTCTTC. This translates into CASSLSGPYNEQFF. V and J are TRBV5-1 and TRBJ2-1; D may correspond to TRBD1 or TRBD2 (5 bases each). Germline V lookup: CDR1 SGHRS, CDR2 YFSETQ. V lost 1 base to trimming and J lost 2 bases, with 7 bases between them. This CDR3 has 14 residues.

This chain connects TRBV14 to TRBJ2-2, with 7 bases that match TRBD1. The CDR3 spans 16 residues. CDR1 SGHDN and CDR2 FVKESK come from the germline V gene. The J segment lost 3 bases and the V segment lost 3 bases, leaving 7 bases of the junction unmatched. The CDR3 DNA reads TGTGCCAGCAGCCACGACAGGGAGAAGGACACCGGGGAGCTGTTTTTT. Translating it yields CASSHDREKDTGELFF.

V gene TRBV9 combines with J gene TRBJ2-1; tentative D call: TRBD1 (6 bases). Looked up from germline, CDR1 is SGDLS and CDR2 is YYNGEE. The CDR3 is 13 residues long. V lost 5 bases to trimming and J lost 4 bases, with 10 bases between them. CDR3 sequence (DNA): TGTGCCAGCAGGGACAGCGCGTACAATGAGCAGTTCTTC. Protein: CASRDSAYNEQFF.

The chain recombines TRBV9 with TRBJ2-1; 9 nucleotides agree with TRBD2. Germline V gene sequence: CDR1 SGDLS, CDR2 YYNGEE. Trimming cost V 0 bases and J 6 bases; bases outside gene matches: 4. The CDR3 is 15 residues long. In nucleotides, the CDR3 is TGTGCCAGCAGCGTAGAGGGAGCGGGGGGCAATGAGCAGTTCTTC. Protein product: CASSVEGAGGNEQFF.

V is TRBV28 and J is TRBJ2-7; D gene ambiguous. Germline assignment: CDR1 MDHEN and CDR2 SYDVKM. CDR3 size: 13 residues. V shed 5 bases and J shed 0 bases, with 8 bases lying between them. The chain's CDR3 is CASSVSSSYEQYF. The DNA of the CDR3 is TGTGCCAGCAGTGTAAGTAGCTCCTACGAGCAGTACTTC.

This clone was picked up a small number of times. The CDR3 here is CASSLGHEQFF. CDR3 DNA: TGTGCCAGCAGTTTAGGCCATGAGCAGTTCTTC. V usage is TRBV27 and J usage is TRBJ2-1; no clear D gene. Trimming cost V 2 bases and J 8 bases, with 4 bases left between them. The CDR3 has 11 residues. The germline gives CDR1 MNHEY, CDR2 SMNVEV (reference sequence).

The chain combines TRBV7-6 with TRBJ2-7; tentative D call: TRBD2 (5 bases). Germline-derived CDR1 and CDR2 are SGHVS and FNYEAQ. The CDR3 covers 15 residues. Between the trimmed V and J ends, which lost 0 bases and 5 bases, there was a span of 14 bases. CDR3 sequence: CASSLASGLRDEQYF. The CDR3 nucleotides are TGTGCCAGCAGCTTAGCGAGCGGCCTACGGGACGAGCAGTACTTC. Full variable domain (remainder filled in from reference TRBV7-6 and TRBJ2-7): GAGVSQSPRYKVTKRGQDVALRCDPISGHVSLYWYRQALGQGPEFLTYFNYEAQQDKSGLPNDRFSAERPEGSISTLTIQRTEQRDSAMYRCASSLASGLRDEQYFGPGTRLTVT.

This chain connects TRBV27 to TRBJ2-7; 9 bases align to TRBD2. The ends lost 6 bases at V and 3 bases at J; junction bases unmatched: 6. The germline gives CDR1 MNHEY, CDR2 SMNVEV (reference sequence). This CDR3 contains 14 residues. The CDR3 nucleotides read TGTGCCAGCAGACAAGCGGGAGGAAACTACGAGCAGTACTTC. Protein sequence: CASRQAGGNYEQYF.

The genes are TRBV27 and TRBJ1-1, with D unclear. Germline lookup yields CDR1 MNHEY and CDR2 SMNVEV (reference sequence). The CDR3 is 13 residues long. V lost 1 base, J lost 3 bases, and 6 bases lay in between. The CDR3 DNA follows: TGTGCCAGCAGTTTATACGCCGACACTGAAGCTTTCTTT. This gives the protein CASSLYADTEAFF.

The CDR3 spells CASSRSTGLDYGYTF. As DNA, the CDR3 is TGCGCCAGCAGCCGGAGCACCGGACTGGACTATGGCTACACCTTC. The gene calls are TRBV4-3 and TRBJ1-2, with D unclear. The CDR3 has 15 amino acids. The V gene's germline CDR1 is LGHNA and CDR2 YSLEER. The ends were cut back, 4 bases at V and 3 bases at J, with 15 bases in the middle.

V usage is TRBV11-3 and J usage is TRBJ2-1; D is unresolved. This CDR3 contains 13 residues. The germline V gene has CDR1 SGHNT and CDR2 YENEEA. V was clipped by 4 bases and J by 10 bases, with 14 bases between them. Written as DNA, the CDR3 is TGTGCCAGCAGCTCGCCTTTTGGGGTAGAGCAGTTCTTC. It translates to CASSSPFGVEQFF. The variable domain in full, with the rest retrieved from reference TRBV11-3 and TRBJ2-1, is EAGVVQSPRYKIIEKKQPVAFWCNPISGHNTLYWYLQNLGQGPELLIRYENEEAVDDSQLPKDRFSAERLKGVDSTLKIQPAELGDSAVYLCASSSPFGVEQFFGPGTRLTVL.

The chain carries TRBV28 and TRBJ1-5, with 10 bases aligning to TRBD1. V shed 8 bases, J shed 2 bases, and the junction held 12 bases outside the gene matches. The germline V gene has CDR1 MDHEN and CDR2 SYDVKM. This CDR3 has 17 amino acids. CDR3 in amino acids: CASDAGTGAAGNQPQHF. As DNA, the CDR3 is TGTGCCAGCGACGCCGGGACAGGGGCCGCCGGCAATCAGCCCCAGCATTTT.

The count of this clone is one. The chain is built from TRBV7-6 and TRBJ2-7; 11 bases agree with TRBD2. The CDR3 has 16 amino acids. Germline V gene sequence: CDR1 SGHVS, CDR2 FNYEAQ. Trimming at V came to 3 bases and at J to 5 bases, leaving 9 bases not matched to a gene. The CDR3 nucleotides read TGTGCCAGCAGCTTCGGTCTTACTAGCGGGAGCAACGAGCAGTACTTC. This codes for CASSFGLTSGSNEQYF.

This chain connects TRBV21-1 to TRBJ1-1. TRBV21-1 is a documented pseudogene. The CDR3 has 14 amino acids. As DNA, the CDR3 is TGTGCCAGCAAGGACTTTTTTATGAACACTGAAGCTTTCTTT. Translated: CASKDFFMNTEAFF.

The chain is built from TRBV6-6 and TRBJ2-7; D unclear. The germline V gene encodes CDR1 MNHNY and CDR2 SVGAGI (reference sequence). The CDR3 has 12 amino acids. The V and J ends lost 8 bases and 5 bases respectively, with 13 bases between them. CDR3 coding DNA: TGTGCCAGCGGTGTAAACCCCCACGAGCAGTACTTC. This gives the protein CASGVNPHEQYF.

The V call is TRBV19, the J call TRBJ2-1, with 8 bases aligning to TRBD1. The ends lost 3 bases at V and 7 bases at J; junction bases unmatched: 23. Germline V CDR1 and CDR2: LNHDA, SQIVND (reference sequence). The CDR3 runs to 20 residues. The CDR3 coding sequence is TGTGCCAGTAGTATTCCGCAGGAAAATCGCAGGGGGCGACTCAGGAATGAGCAGTTCTTC. It is translated as CASSIPQENRRGRLRNEQFF. Full variable domain (outside the CDR3, taken from reference TRBV19 and TRBJ2-1): DGGITQSPKYLFRKEGQNVTLSCEQNLNHDAMYWYRQDPGQGLRLIYYSQIVNDFQKGDIAEGYSVSREKKESFPLTVTSAQKNPTAFYLCASSIPQENRRGRLRNEQFFGPGTRLTVL.

The chain joins TRBV15 to TRBJ2-1; 14 bases line up with TRBD2. The J segment lost 10 bases and the V segment lost 4 bases, leaving 9 bases of the junction unmatched. CDR1 and CDR2 (germline): LNHNV, YYDKDF (reference sequence). This CDR3 has 16 amino acids. In nucleotides, the CDR3 is TGTGCCACCAGCATCCAGGGACTAGCGGGAGCGTCGGAGCAGTTCTTC. Encoded protein: CATSIQGLAGASEQFF.

The chain joins TRBV19 to TRBJ2-2; no firm D call. The CDR3 is 12 amino acids. CDR1 is LNHDA, CDR2 SQIVND, per germline (reference sequence). V lost 5 bases and J lost 5, with 6 bases in between. CDR3 nucleotides: TGTGCCAGTAGTGCAACTACCGGGGAGCTGTTTTTT. It codes for CASSATTGELFF. Combining the CDR3 with reference TRBV19 and TRBJ2-2 gives the whole variable domain DGGITQSPKYLFRKEGQNVTLSCEQNLNHDAMYWYRQDPGQGLRLIYYSQIVNDFQKGDIAEGYSVSREKKESFPLTVTSAQKNPTAFYLCASSATTGELFFGEGSRLTVL.

The rearrangement links TRBV5-1 to TRBJ2-3; 7 bases line up with TRBD2. The germline CDR1 and CDR2 sequences are SGHRS and YFSETQ. CDR3 length equals 17 residues. With 1 base clipped from V and 4 bases from J, the junction kept 12 bases outside the gene matches. DNA for the CDR3: TGCGCCAGCAGCTTGTATCGCGGGGGAGAGAGGGCAGATACGCAGTATTTT. It encodes CASSLYRGGERADTQYF.

With regard to this clone: Other DNA sequences from this sample encode an identical CDR3 as well. This chain links TRBV29-1 with TRBJ2-1; 11 positions agree with TRBD2. Germline CDR1 and CDR2: SQVTM and ANQGSEA. Germline trimming cut 4 bases from V and 4 bases from J; bases unmatched to any gene: 3. The CDR3 has 14 amino acids. The CDR3 protein is CSVALAGGYNEQFF. The CDR3 nucleotides are TGCAGCGTTGCCCTAGCGGGAGGATACAATGAGCAGTTCTTC.

This clone was seen only a few times. Other DNA variants within this sample encode the same CDR3. The V call is TRBV27, the J call TRBJ2-7, with unresolved D. Germline CDR1 is MNHEY and CDR2 is SMNVEV (reference sequence). The CDR3 runs 12 residues. Trimming removed 5 bases at V and 4 bases at J, with 9 bases between. The CDR3 DNA reads TGTGCCAGCAGTCCCCTCGGTTACGAGCAGTACTTC. This encodes CASSPLGYEQYF.